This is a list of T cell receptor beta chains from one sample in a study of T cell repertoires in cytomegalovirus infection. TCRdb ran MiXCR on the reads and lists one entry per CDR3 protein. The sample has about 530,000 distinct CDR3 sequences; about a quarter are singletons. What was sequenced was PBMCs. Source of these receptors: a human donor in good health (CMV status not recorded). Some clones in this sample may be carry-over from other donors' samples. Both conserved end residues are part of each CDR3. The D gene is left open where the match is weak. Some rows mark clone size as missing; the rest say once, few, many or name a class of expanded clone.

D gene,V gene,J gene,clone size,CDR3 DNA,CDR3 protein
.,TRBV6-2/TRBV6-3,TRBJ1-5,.,TGTGCCAGCAGTTATGCTGGGGCACTCAATCAGCCCCAGCATTTT,CASSYAGALNQPQHF
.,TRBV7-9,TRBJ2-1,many,TGTGCCAGCAGCTTTGTCGGAACCCTGGAGCAGTTCTTC,CASSFVGTLEQFF
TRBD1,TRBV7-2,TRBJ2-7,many,TGTGCCAGCAGCTTAGACAGGGGGGACTACGAGCAGTACTTC,CASSLDRGDYEQYF
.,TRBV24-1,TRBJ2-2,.,TGTGCCACCAGTGTCGAAAGTGGTGCGAACACCGGGGAGCTGTTTTTT,CATSVESGANTGELFF
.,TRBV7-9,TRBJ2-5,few,TGTGCCAGCAGCTTAGCGTCTTGGGCCTCCGGGGAGACCCAGTACTTC,CASSLASWASGETQYF
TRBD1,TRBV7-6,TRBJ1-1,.,TGTGCCAGCAGCTTAGGAAAGACAGGGTCTGAAGCTTTCTTT,CASSLGKTGSEAFF
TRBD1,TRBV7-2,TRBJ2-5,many,TGTGCCAGCAGCGGACAGGGGAGGAGCCAAGAGACCCAGTACTTC,CASSGQGRSQETQYF
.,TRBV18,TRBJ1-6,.,TGTGCCAGCTCACCAGAGAGACAGGATAATTCACCCCTCCACTTT,CASSPERQDNSPLHF
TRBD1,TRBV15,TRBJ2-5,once,TGTGTCACCAGCAGAGACCGGGGACAGCAAGAGACCCAGTACTTC,CVTSRDRGQQETQYF
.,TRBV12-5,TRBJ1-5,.,TGTGCTAGTGGAACTGCAGGGGTGCTCAATCAGCCCCAGCATTTT,CASGTAGVLNQPQHF
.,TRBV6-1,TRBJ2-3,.,TGTGCCAGCAGGGTGCTTTACGGGCAAACAGATACGCAGTATTTT,CASRVLYGQTDTQYF
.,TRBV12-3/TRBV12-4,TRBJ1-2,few,TGTGCCAGCAGCGGTCGGGGGGCGGACTATGGCTACACCTTC,CASSGRGADYGYTF
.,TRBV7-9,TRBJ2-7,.,TGTGCCAGCAGCTTCCCAGAACTCTCTTCCGAGCAGTACTTC,CASSFPELSSEQYF
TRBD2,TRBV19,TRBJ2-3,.,TGTGCCAGTAGTATGGAGCCTAGCGGGAGAGGGGTAGATACGCAGTATTTT,CASSMEPSGRGVDTQYF
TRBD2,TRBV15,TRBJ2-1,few,TGTGCCACCAGCAGAGCTAGGACTAGCGGGATGAATGAGCAGTTCTTC,CATSRARTSGMNEQFF